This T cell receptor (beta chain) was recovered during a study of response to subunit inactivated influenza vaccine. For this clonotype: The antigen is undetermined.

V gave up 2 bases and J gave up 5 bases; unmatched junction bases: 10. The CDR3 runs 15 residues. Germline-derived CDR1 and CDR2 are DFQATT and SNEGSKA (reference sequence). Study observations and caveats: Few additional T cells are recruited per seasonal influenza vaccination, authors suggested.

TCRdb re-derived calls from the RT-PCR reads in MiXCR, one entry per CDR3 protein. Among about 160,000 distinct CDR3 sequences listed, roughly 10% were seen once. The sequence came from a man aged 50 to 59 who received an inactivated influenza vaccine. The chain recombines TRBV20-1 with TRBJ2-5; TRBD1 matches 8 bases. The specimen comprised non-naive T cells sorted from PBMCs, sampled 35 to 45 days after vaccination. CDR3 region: CSARQQGDPWETQYF. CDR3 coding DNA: TGCAGTGCTAGACAACAGGGGGACCCTTGGGAGACCCAGTACTTC.